A single sample is the source of the 23 T cell receptor beta chains below, sequenced in a study of T-cell reconstitution after alpha-beta-depleted transplantation in children. Molecular barcoding with unique molecular identifiers was used for the TCRbeta library. TCRdb reprocessed the PCR reads with MiXCR, giving one entry per CDR3 protein. The sample consists of about 590,000 distinct CDR3 sequences, 10% to 15% of them appearing once. Here the sequenced sample was PBMCs, mostly from graft donor cells, taken 360 days after TCRalphabeta/CD19-depleted stem cell transplant. These receptors were collected from a male patient aged 5 to 17 who had a stem cell transplant for acute myeloid leukemia, so the T cells may come from the graft donor.

This clonotype was found a few times. CDR3 in amino acids: CASSSRDSTDQDGYTF. The CDR3 bases are TGTGCCAGCAGCTCCCGGGACAGCACGGACCAGGATGGCTACACCTTC. The chain employs TRBV7-9 and TRBJ1-2; 7 nucleotides agree with TRBD1. This CDR3 comprises 16 residues. Germline loops: CDR1 SEHNR, CDR2 FQNEAQ (reference sequence). Trimming cost V 4 bases and J 6 bases; bases outside gene matches: 14.

This clonotype was recorded a few times. The gene calls are TRBV20-1 and TRBJ1-1; D unresolved. The CDR3 has 12 amino acids. Trimming left V 1 base short and J 4 bases short, with 7 bases between. The V gene's germline CDR1 is DFQATT and CDR2 SNEGSKA (reference sequence). The CDR3 sequence: CSARVDLTEAFF. The DNA for the CDR3 is TGCAGTGCTAGAGTGGATCTCACTGAAGCTTTCTTT.

This clonotype was found a few times. The J gene is TRBJ2-5, the V gene TRBV7-9; perhaps TRBD1 as D (6 bases). This CDR3 region has 14 residues. The V gene's germline CDR1 is SEHNR and CDR2 FQNEAQ (reference sequence). Trimming took off 5 bases at V and 4 bases at J, with 14 bases between the two ends. The CDR3 bases are TGTGCCAGCAGCCGGGACACCTTGATAGAGACCCAGTACTTC. Translating it yields CASSRDTLIETQYF.

This clonotype has a handful of counts. V usage is TRBV29-1 and J usage is TRBJ2-7; D gene unclear. Germline assignment: CDR1 SQVTM and CDR2 ANQGSEA. V lost 5 bases to trimming and J lost 2 bases, with 10 bases between them. This CDR3 has 12 amino acids. DNA of the CDR3: TGCAGCGTTTCTAAGGGCCCCTACGAGCAGTACTTC. The encoded protein is CSVSKGPYEQYF.

This clonotype was counted only a few times. V gene TRBV29-1 combines with J gene TRBJ2-1; 8 positions agree with TRBD1. Germline CDR1 and CDR2: SQVTM and ANQGSEA. The CDR3 runs to 14 residues. J was trimmed by 8 bases and V by 4 bases; bases with no gene match: 10. The CDR3 bases are TGCAGCGTTGGGAGGGGACAGGCGTTCCATGAGCAGTTCTTC. This codes for CSVGRGQAFHEQFF.

This clonotype was counted at least ten times. The chain joins TRBV6-2 or TRBV6-3 to TRBJ1-1; 8 nucleotides align to TRBD1. The CDR3 contains 18 residues. The germline V gene encodes CDR1 MNHEY and CDR2 SVGEGT. V lost 5 bases, J lost 5 bases, and 19 bases stayed unmatched. The CDR3 DNA sequence: TGTGCCAGCAGTCCGACCCCCCGACAGGGGAGGTCTAGTACTGAAGCTTTCTTT. Translated: CASSPTPRQGRSSTEAFF.

This clonotype was counted ten times or more. This sequence joins TRBV27 and TRBJ2-7, with D possibly TRBD1 on 5 matching bases. The CDR3 consists of 17 residues. CDR1 and CDR2 from the germline V gene are MNHEY and SMNVEV (reference sequence). V dropped 5 bases and J dropped 4 bases, with 24 bases sitting between them. CDR3 loop: CASSPVFSGRVTYEQYF. The CDR3 bases are TGTGCCAGCAGTCCGGTCTTCAGTGGCAGGGTGACGTACGAGCAGTACTTC.

This clonotype occurred a few times. The V and J genes are TRBV21-1 and TRBJ2-1; the table's D call of TRBD2 was not tested on the DNA. TRBV21-1 is termed a pseudogene. The CDR3 contains 17 residues. The CDR3 bases are TGTGCCAGCAGCAAAGACGGAGCGGGAAGTCCCACCAATGAGCAGTTCTTC. Translating it yields CASSKDGAGSPTNEQFF.

This clonotype appeared a single time. One end of the junction does not line up with germline, which may come from a read error. CDR3: CACSYGSTSYEQYF. DNA of the CDR3: TGTGCCTGCAGCTATGGCAGTACCTCCTACGAGCAGTACTTC. V gene TRBV28 combines with J gene TRBJ2-7, with no clear D. This CDR3 is built from 14 residues. Germline V lookup: CDR1 MDHEN, CDR2 SYDVKM.

This clonotype was observed a handful of times. CDR3 nucleotides: TGTGCCAGCACCATCTGGTGGGGTGCGGGTGAGGCCTCCTACGAGCAGTACTTC. This sequence encodes CASTIWWGAGEASYEQYF. The J gene is TRBJ2-7, the V gene TRBV5-6; D is perhaps TRBD2 (5 bases). This CDR3 contains 18 residues. Deletions cut 6 bases from V and 0 bases from J, with 25 bases between. Germline CDR1 SGHDT, CDR2 YYEEEE.

This clonotype was counted ten times or more. The chain links TRBV25-1 to TRBJ2-2, with 13 bases matching TRBD2. The J segment lost 5 bases and the V segment lost 5 bases, leaving 23 bases of the junction unmatched. Germline V gene lookup returns CDR1 MGHDK and CDR2 SYGVNS. The length of the CDR3 is 22 residues. Here the CDR3 reads CASSPTWADGLAGAPRTGELFF. The DNA of the CDR3 is TGTGCCAGCAGTCCGACTTGGGCAGATGGACTAGCGGGAGCTCCGAGGACCGGGGAGCTGTTTTTT. Filled out from reference TRBV25-1 and TRBJ2-2, the complete variable domain reads EADIYQTPRYLVIGTGKKITLECSQTMGHDKMYWYQQDPGMELHLIHYSYGVNSTEKGDLSSESTVSRIRTEHFPLTLESARPSHTSQYLCASSPTWADGLAGAPRTGELFFGEGSRLTVL.

The genes are TRBV18 and TRBJ2-1, with 7 bases aligning to TRBD1. The CDR3 runs to 16 residues. Germline CDR1 and CDR2: KGHSH and LQKENI. V lost 1 base to trimming and J lost 7 bases; unmatched junction nucleotides: 10. The CDR3 loop is CASSPLQGVGKNEQFF. CDR3 nucleotide sequence: TGTGCCAGCTCACCACTGCAGGGGGTGGGAAAGAATGAGCAGTTCTTC.

The chain combines TRBV15 with TRBJ1-1; weak D call: TRBD1 (6 bases). The ends were cut back, 6 bases at V and 6 bases at J, with 20 bases in the middle. Germline V gene sequence: CDR1 LNHNV, CDR2 YYDKDF (reference sequence). The CDR3 consists of 15 residues. The CDR3: CATSQPTGRGPEAFF. Here the CDR3 DNA reads TGTGCCACCAGTCAACCCACAGGGCGGGGGCCTGAAGCTTTCTTT. Full variable domain (rest looked up from reference TRBV15 and TRBJ1-1): DAMVIQNPRYQVTQFGKPVTLSCSQTLNHNVMYWYQQKSSQAPKLLFHYYDKDFNNEADTPDNFQSRRPNTSFCFLDIRSPGLGDTAMYLCATSQPTGRGPEAFFGQGTRLTVV.

The DNA for the CDR3 is TGTGCCACCTTATGGAGGGCAGGCACCGGGGAGCTGTTTTTT. It is translated as CATLWRAGTGELFF. This chain joins TRBV11-2 and TRBJ2-2, with a possible D match to TRBD2 (6 bases). This CDR3 is 14 amino acids long. V lost 10 bases and J lost 4, with 16 bases in between. The V gene's germline CDR1 is SGHAT and CDR2 FQNNGV.

This chain joins TRBV12-3 or TRBV12-4 and TRBJ1-1, with D uncertain. CDR3 length: 13 amino acids. V lost 1 base to trimming and J lost 3 bases, with 6 bases between them. The DNA of the CDR3 is TGTGCCAGCAGTTTAGTCGAGTACACTGAAGCTTTCTTT. As protein: CASSLVEYTEAFF.

This clonotype was found a few times. The J gene is TRBJ1-5, the V gene TRBV18, with D possibly TRBD1 on 5 matching bases. This CDR3 comprises 16 residues. Trimming cost V 3 bases and J 7 bases, with 19 bases left between them. Germline assignment: CDR1 KGHSH and CDR2 LQKENI. The CDR3 sequence is CASSPLGPGGWQPQHF. The CDR3 nucleotides are TGTGCCAGCTCACCGTTGGGCCCCGGGGGATGGCAGCCCCAGCATTTT.

This clonotype was detected only a few times. This chain joins TRBV18 and TRBJ1-2; unclear D gene. Germline V gene lookup returns CDR1 KGHSH and CDR2 LQKENI. Trimming took off 4 bases at V and 4 bases at J, with 16 bases between the two ends. The CDR3 contains 15 residues. CDR3: CASSLISNAFYGYTF. The CDR3 DNA follows: TGTGCCAGCTCACTGATCAGTAATGCCTTCTATGGCTACACCTTC.

The rearrangement uses TRBV12-3 or TRBV12-4 and TRBJ2-4, with 12 nucleotides matching TRBD2. V was clipped by 5 bases and J by 0 bases; unmatched bases: 5. CDR3 length: 17 amino acids. CDR3 residues: CASSRTSGTLAKNIQYF. DNA of the CDR3: TGTGCCAGCAGTCGGACTAGCGGGACACTAGCCAAAAACATTCAGTACTTC.

This clonotype was counted between two and nine times. The V and J genes are TRBV20-1 and TRBJ2-7; 9 bases match TRBD2. CDR3 size: 14 residues. J was trimmed by 0 bases and V by 3 bases; bases with no gene match: 3. Germline-derived CDR1 and CDR2 are DFQATT and SNEGSKA (reference sequence). In nucleotides, the CDR3 is TGCAGTGCTAGGGGACTAGCCTACTCCTACGAGCAGTACTTC. Its translation: CSARGLAYSYEQYF.

This clonotype has more than one count but fewer than ten. The rearrangement joins TRBV5-4 to TRBJ2-3; 9 bases align to TRBD1. Trimming took 4 bases from V and 6 from J; bases not matched to a gene: 9. The CDR3 runs to 15 residues. Germline CDR1 SGHNT, CDR2 YYREEE (reference sequence). CDR3 bases: TGTGCCAGCAGCCTACAAGGGACAGGGCTGGATACGCAGTATTTT. It codes for CASSLQGTGLDTQYF.

At least ten counts were recorded for this clonotype. The chain has TRBV20-1 and TRBJ2-7; D gene unclear. The CDR3 is 13 amino acids. Between the trimmed V and J ends, which lost 4 bases and 2 bases, there was a span of 12 bases. Germline CDR1 and CDR2: DFQATT and SNEGSKA (reference sequence). The CDR3 loop is CSAITEHPYEQYF. CDR3 sequence (DNA): TGCAGTGCTATAACAGAGCACCCCTACGAGCAGTACTTC.

This clonotype was seen a handful of times. One end of the junction varies from germline; a read error may be responsible. V gene TRBV7-7 combines with J gene TRBJ2-2; 11 positions agree with TRBD2. Germline V gives CDR1 SSHAT, CDR2 FNYEAQ (reference sequence). CDR3 length: 17 residues. CDR3 amino acids: CASSAKVAGGRTGELFF. CDR3 DNA sequence: TGTGCTAGCAGCGCAAAAGTAGCGGGAGGGCGGACCGGGGAGCTGTTTTTT.

The chain carries TRBV7-6 and TRBJ2-7; 14 nucleotides match TRBD2. CDR1 and CDR2 (germline): SGHVS, FNYEAQ. Trimming took 1 base from V and 4 from J; bases not matched to a gene: 3. CDR3 length: 16 amino acids. The CDR3 nucleotides read TGTGCCAGCAGCTTAGGGACTAGCGGGGGGAGATACGAGCAGTACTTC. It specifies CASSLGTSGGRYEQYF.